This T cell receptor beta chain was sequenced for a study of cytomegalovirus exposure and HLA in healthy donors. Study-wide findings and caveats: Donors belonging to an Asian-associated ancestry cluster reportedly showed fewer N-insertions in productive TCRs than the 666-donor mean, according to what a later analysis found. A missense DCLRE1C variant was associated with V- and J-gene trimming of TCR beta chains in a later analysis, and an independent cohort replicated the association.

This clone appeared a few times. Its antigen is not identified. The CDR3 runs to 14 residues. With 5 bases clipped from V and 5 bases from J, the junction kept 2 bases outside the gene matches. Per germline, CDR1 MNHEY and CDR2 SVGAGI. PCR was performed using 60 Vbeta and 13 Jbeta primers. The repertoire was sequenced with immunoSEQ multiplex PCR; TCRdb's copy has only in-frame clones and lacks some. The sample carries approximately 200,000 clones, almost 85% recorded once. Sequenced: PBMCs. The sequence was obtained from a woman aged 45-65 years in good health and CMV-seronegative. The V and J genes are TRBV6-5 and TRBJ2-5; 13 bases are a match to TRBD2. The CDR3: CASSRTSGSETQYF. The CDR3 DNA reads TGTGCCAGCAGTAGGACTAGCGGGAGCGAGACCCAGTACTTC.